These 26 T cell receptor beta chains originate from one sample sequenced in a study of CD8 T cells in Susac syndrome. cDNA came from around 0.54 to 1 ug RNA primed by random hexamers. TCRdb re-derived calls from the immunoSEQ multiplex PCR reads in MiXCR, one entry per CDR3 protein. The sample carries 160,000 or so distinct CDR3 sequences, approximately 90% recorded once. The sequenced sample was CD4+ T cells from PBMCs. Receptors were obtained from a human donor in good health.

CDR3 DNA sequence: TGTGCCAGCACCCGAGGGGGGGCACTCTACGAGCAGTACTTC. Translating gives CASTRGGALYEQYF. This sequence joins TRBV7-2 and TRBJ2-7; a possible D gene is TRBD2 (7 bases). Deletions cut 7 bases from V and 3 bases from J, with 16 bases between. The CDR3 consists of 14 residues. CDR1 SGHTA and CDR2 FQGNSA come from the germline V gene.

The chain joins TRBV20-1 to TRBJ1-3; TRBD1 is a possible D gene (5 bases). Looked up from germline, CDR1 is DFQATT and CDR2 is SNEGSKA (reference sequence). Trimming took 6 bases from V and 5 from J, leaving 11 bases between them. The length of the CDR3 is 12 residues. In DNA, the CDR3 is TGCAGTGCCGGGACCGAACGAAACACCATATATTTT. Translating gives CSAGTERNTIYF.

Written as DNA, the CDR3 is TGCAGTACCAGGGGACCCGGGGAGCTGTTTTTT. This translates into CSTRGPGELFF. The chain recombines TRBV20-1 with TRBJ2-2; maybe TRBD1 (6 bases). The V end lost 8 bases, the J end lost 6 bases, and 10 bases lay between the germline ends. The CDR3 spans 11 residues. The germline V gene has CDR1 DFQATT and CDR2 SNEGSKA (reference sequence).

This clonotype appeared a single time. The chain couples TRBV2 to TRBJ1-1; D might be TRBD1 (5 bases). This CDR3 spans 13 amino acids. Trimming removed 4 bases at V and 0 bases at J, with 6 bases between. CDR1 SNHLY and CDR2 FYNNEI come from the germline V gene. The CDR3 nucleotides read TGTGCCAGCAGTGGGGACCTGAACACTGAAGCTTTCTTT. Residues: CASSGDLNTEAFF.

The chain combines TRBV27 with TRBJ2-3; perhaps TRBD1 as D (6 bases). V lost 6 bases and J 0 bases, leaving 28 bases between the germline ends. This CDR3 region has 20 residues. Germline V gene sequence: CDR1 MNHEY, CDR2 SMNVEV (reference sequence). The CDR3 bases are TGTGCCAGCAGACCCACCACCTCCCACCGACAGGATTGGAGCACAGATACGCAGTATTTT. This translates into CASRPTTSHRQDWSTDTQYF.

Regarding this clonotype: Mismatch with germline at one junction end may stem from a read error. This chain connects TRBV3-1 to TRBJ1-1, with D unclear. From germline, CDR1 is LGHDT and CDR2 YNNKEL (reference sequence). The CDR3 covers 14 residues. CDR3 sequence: CASNQLGRKTEAFF. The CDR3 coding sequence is TGTGCCAGCAACCAACTCGGTCGGAAAACTGAAGCTTTCTTT.

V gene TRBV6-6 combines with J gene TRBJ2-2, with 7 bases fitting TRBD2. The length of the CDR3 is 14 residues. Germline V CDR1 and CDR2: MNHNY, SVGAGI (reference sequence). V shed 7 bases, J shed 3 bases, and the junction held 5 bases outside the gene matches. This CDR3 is CASMIREDTGELFF. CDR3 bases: TGTGCCAGCATGATCCGGGAGGACACCGGGGAGCTGTTTTTT.

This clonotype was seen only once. This CDR3 reads CASSLGSQGSPYEQYF. CDR3 coding DNA: TGCGCCAGCAGCTTGGGTTCCCAGGGGTCCCCCTACGAGCAGTACTTC. The chain couples TRBV5-1 to TRBJ2-7, with D perhaps TRBD1 (6 bases). Germline CDR1 is SGHRS and CDR2 is YFSETQ. V lost 0 bases, J lost 2 bases, and 15 bases lay in between. The CDR3 is 16 residues long.

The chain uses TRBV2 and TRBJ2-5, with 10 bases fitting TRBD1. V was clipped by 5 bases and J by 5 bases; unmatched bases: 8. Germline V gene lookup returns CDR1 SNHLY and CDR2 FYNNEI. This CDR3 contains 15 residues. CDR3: CASSSDRGQGETQYF. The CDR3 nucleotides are TGTGCCAGCAGTAGCGACAGGGGGCAAGGGGAGACCCAGTACTTC.

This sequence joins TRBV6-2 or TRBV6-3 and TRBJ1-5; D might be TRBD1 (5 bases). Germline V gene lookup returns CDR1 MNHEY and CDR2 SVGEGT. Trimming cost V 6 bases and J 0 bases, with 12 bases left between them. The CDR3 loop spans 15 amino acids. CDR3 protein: CASRPLQGSNQPQHF. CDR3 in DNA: TGTGCCAGCAGACCGCTCCAGGGTAGCAATCAGCCCCAGCATTTT.

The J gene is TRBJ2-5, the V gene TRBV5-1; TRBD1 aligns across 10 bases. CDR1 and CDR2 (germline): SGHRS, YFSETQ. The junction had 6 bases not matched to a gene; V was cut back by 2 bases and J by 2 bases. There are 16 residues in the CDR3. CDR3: CASSFAGTGVQETQYF. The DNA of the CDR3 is TGCGCCAGCAGCTTCGCTGGGACAGGGGTGCAAGAGACCCAGTACTTC.

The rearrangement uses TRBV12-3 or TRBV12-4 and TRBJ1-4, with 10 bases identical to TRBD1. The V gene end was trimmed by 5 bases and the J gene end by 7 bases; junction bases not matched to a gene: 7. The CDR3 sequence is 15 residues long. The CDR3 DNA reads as TGTGCCAGCAGTAGGACAGGGGGTATAGGTGAAAAACTGTTTTTT. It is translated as CASSRTGGIGEKLFF.

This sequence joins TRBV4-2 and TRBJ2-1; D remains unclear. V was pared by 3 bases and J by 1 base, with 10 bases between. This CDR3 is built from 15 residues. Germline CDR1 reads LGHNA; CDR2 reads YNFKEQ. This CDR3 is CASSQGLGSYNEQFF. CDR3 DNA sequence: TGTGCCAGCAGCCAGGGGTTAGGGTCCTACAATGAGCAGTTCTTC.

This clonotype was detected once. The CDR3 region is CASSPRRERNNEQFF. The CDR3 nucleotides read TGTGCCAGCTCACCTAGGCGGGAACGGAACAATGAGCAGTTCTTC. J is TRBJ2-1 and V is TRBV18; D might be TRBD2 (6 bases). In germline, CDR1 is KGHSH, CDR2 LQKENI. CDR3 size: 15 residues. The germline V and J ends were trimmed by 3 bases and 5 bases, with 14 bases remaining between them.

The CDR3 DNA reads TGTGCCAGCAGCCCGGACGTCACCGGGGAGCTGTTTTTT. Protein: CASSPDVTGELFF. This chain joins TRBV5-6 and TRBJ2-2; no reliable D call. This CDR3 is 13 amino acids long. Per germline, CDR1 SGHDT and CDR2 YYEEEE. Trimming removed 4 bases at V and 4 bases at J, with 8 bases between.

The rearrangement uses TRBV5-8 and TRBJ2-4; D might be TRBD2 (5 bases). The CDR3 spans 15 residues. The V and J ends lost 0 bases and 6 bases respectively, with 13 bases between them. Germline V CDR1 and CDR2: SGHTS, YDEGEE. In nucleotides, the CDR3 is TGTGCCAGCAGCTTGGTCGCAGCTGGAGGAAACATTCAGTACTTC. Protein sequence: CASSLVAAGGNIQYF.

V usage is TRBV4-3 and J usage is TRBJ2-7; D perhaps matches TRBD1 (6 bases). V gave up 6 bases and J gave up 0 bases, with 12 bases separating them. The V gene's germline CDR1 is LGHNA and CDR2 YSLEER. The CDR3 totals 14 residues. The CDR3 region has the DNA TGCGCCAGCAGAAAAACAGGGAGCTCCTACGAGCAGTACTTC. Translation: CASRKTGSSYEQYF.

The CDR3 DNA sequence: TGCGCCAGCAGTCAAATCTCCGGACAGGGGCCTGGGGCCAACGTCCTGACTTTC. Its translation: CASSQISGQGPGANVLTF. The J gene is TRBJ2-6, the V gene TRBV23-1, with 9 bases matching TRBD1. TRBV23-1 is treated as an ORF (open reading frame) with a function not yet certain. Trimming removed 2 bases from V and 2 bases from J; junction bases left unmatched: 7. The CDR3 is 18 amino acids.

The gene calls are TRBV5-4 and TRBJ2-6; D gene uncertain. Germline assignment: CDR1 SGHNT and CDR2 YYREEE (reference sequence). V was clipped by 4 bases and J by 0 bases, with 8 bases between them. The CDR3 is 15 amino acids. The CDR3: CASSPEYSGANVLTF. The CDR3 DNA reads TGTGCCAGCAGCCCGGAGTACTCTGGGGCCAACGTCCTGACTTTC.

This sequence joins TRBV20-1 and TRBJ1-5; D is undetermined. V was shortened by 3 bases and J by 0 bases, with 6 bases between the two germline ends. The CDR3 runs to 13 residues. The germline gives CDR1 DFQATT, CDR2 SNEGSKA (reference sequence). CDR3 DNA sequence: TGCAGTGCTAGCTTCGATAGCAATCAGCCCCAGCATTTT. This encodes CSASFDSNQPQHF.

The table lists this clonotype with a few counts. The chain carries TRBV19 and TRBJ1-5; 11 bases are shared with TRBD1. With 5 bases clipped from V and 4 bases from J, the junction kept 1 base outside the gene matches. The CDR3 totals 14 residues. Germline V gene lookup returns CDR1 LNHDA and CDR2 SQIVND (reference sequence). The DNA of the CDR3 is TGTGCCAGTAGTCGGGACAGGGGGAATCAGCCCCAGCATTTT. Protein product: CASSRDRGNQPQHF.

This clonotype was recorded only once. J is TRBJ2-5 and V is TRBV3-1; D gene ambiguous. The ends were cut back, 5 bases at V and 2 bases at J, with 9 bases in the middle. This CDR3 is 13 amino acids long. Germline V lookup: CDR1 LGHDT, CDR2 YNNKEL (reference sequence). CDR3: CASSSSEQETQYF. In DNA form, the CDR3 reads TGTGCCAGCAGCTCCAGCGAGCAAGAGACCCAGTACTTC.

The CDR3 sequence: CASSSTSGETQYF. The CDR3 DNA sequence: TGTGCCAGCAGCTCTACTAGCGGAGAGACCCAGTACTTC. The chain is built from TRBV5-4 and TRBJ2-5; TRBD2 matches at 8 bases. The CDR3 extends over 13 amino acids. Trimming removed 3 bases from V and 4 bases from J; junction bases left unmatched: 2. Germline V gives CDR1 SGHNT, CDR2 YYREEE (reference sequence).

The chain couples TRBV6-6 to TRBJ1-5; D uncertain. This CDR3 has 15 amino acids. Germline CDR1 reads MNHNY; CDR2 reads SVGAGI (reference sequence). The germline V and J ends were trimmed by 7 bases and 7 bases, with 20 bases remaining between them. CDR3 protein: CASTHGMGLGQPQHF. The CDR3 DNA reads TGTGCCAGCACCCACGGGATGGGGTTGGGACAGCCCCAGCATTTT.

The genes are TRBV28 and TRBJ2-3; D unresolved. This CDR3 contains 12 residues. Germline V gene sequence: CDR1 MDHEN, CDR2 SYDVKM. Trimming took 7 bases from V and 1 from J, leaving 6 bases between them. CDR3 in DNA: TGTGCCAGCACCTGGGGCACAGATACGCAGTATTTT. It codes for CASTWGTDTQYF. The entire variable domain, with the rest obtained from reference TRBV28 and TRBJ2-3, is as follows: DVKVTQSSRYLVKRTGEKVFLECVQDMDHENMFWYRQDPGLGLRLIYFSYDVKMKEKGDIPEGYSVSREKKERFSLILESASTNQTSMYLCASTWGTDTQYFGPGTRLTVL.

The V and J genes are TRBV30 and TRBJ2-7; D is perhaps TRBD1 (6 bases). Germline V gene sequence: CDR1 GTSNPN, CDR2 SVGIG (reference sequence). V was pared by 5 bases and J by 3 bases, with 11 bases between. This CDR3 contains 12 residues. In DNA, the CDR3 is TGTGCCTGGGGGGACATCAACTACGAGCAGTACTTC. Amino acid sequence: CAWGDINYEQYF.